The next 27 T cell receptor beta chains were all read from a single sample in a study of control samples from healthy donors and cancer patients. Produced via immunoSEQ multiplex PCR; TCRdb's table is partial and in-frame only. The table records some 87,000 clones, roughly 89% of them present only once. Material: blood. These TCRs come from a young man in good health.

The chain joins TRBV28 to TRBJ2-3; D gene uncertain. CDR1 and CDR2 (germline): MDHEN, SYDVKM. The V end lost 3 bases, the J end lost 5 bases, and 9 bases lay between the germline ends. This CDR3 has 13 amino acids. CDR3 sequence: CASSFSLLDTQYF. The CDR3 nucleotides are TGTGCCAGCAGTTTCTCCCTACTAGATACGCAGTATTTT.

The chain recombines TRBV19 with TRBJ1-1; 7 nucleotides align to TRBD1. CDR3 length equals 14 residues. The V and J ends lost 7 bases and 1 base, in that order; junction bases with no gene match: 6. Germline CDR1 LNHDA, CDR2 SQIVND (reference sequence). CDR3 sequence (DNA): TGTGCCAGTACCGGTCAGGGGGAGAACACTGAAGCTTTCTTT. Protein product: CASTGQGENTEAFF. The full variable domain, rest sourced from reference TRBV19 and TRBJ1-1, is DGGITQSPKYLFRKEGQNVTLSCEQNLNHDAMYWYRQDPGQGLRLIYYSQIVNDFQKGDIAEGYSVSREKKESFPLTVTSAQKNPTAFYLCASTGQGENTEAFFGQGTRLTVV.

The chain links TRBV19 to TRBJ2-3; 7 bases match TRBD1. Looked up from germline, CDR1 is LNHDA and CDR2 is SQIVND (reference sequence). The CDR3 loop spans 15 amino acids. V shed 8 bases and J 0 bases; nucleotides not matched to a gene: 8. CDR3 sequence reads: CASDLGQLSTDTQYF. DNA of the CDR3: TGTGCCAGTGATCTGGGACAGCTCAGCACAGATACGCAGTATTTT.

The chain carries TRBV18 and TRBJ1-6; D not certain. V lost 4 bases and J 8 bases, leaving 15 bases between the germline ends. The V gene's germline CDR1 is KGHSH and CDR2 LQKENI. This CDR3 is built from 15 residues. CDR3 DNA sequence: TGTGCCAGCTCACAGTACAACCATAAGGATTCACCCCTCCACTTT. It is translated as CASSQYNHKDSPLHF.

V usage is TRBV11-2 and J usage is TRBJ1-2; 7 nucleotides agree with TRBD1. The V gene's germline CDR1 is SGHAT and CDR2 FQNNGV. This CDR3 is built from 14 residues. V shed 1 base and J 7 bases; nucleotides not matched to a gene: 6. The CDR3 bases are TGTGCCAGCAGCTTAGTGAAGGGGGCGTTTGGCTACACCTTC. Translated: CASSLVKGAFGYTF.

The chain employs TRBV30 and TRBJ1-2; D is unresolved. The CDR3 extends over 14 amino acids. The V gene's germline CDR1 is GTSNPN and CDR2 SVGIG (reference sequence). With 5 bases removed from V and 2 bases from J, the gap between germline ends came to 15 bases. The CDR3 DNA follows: TGTGCCTGGGGGAAGGGCAGCGTCAACTATGGCTACACCTTC. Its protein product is CAWGKGSVNYGYTF.

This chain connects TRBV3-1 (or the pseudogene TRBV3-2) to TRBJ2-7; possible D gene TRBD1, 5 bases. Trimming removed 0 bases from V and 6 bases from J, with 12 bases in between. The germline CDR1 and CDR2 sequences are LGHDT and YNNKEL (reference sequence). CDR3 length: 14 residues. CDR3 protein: CASSQDSGFGEQYF. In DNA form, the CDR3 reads TGTGCCAGCAGCCAAGATTCAGGGTTCGGCGAGCAGTACTTC.

Here the CDR3 DNA reads TGTGCCAGCAGCCTTGGACTAGCGGGAGGCCTAGGCACCGGGGAGCTGTTTTTT. Its translation: CASSLGLAGGLGTGELFF. The J gene is TRBJ2-2, the V gene TRBV9, with 14 bases aligning to TRBD2. The CDR3 has 18 residues. Trimming at V came to 4 bases and at J to 4 bases, leaving 9 bases not matched to a gene. Germline CDR1 and CDR2: SGDLS and YYNGEE. The variable domain in full, with the rest retrieved from reference TRBV9 and TRBJ2-2, is DSGVTQTPKHLITATGQRVTLRCSPRSGDLSVYWYQQSLDQGLQFLIQYYNGEERAKGNILERFSAQQFPDLHSELNLSSLELGDSALYFCASSLGLAGGLGTGELFFGEGSRLTVL.

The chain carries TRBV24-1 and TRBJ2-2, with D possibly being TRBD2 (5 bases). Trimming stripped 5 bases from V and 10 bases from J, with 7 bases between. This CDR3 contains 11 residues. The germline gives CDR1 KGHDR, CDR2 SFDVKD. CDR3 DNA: TGTGCCACCAGTGTGGGAGTGGAGCTGTTTTTT. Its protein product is CATSVGVELFF.

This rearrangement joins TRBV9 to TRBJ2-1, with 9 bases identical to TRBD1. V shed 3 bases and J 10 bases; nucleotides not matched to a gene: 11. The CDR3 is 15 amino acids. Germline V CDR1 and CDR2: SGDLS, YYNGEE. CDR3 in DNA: TGTGCCAGCAGCGCAACAGGGGGCTCGGGTATGGAGCAGTTCTTC. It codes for CASSATGGSGMEQFF. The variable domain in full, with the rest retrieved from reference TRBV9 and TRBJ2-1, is DSGVTQTPKHLITATGQRVTLRCSPRSGDLSVYWYQQSLDQGLQFLIQYYNGEERAKGNILERFSAQQFPDLHSELNLSSLELGDSALYFCASSATGGSGMEQFFGPGTRLTVL.

The chain's CDR3 is CASSLWGRGETQYF. In DNA form, the CDR3 reads TGCGCCAGCAGCTTGTGGGGCAGAGGGGAGACCCAGTACTTC. This sequence joins TRBV5-1 and TRBJ2-5, with D perhaps assigned TRBD1 or TRBD2 (5 bases each). The CDR3 has 14 amino acids. CDR1 is SGHRS and CDR2 is YFSETQ in the germline V gene. The V end was cut by 1 base, the J end by 5 bases, with 12 bases between.

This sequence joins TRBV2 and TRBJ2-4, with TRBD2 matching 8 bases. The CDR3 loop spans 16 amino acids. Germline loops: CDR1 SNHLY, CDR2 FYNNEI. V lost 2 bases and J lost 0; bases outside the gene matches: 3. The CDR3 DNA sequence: TGTGCCAGCAGTGAATGGCTAGCGGGAGCCAAAAACATTCAGTACTTC. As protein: CASSEWLAGAKNIQYF.

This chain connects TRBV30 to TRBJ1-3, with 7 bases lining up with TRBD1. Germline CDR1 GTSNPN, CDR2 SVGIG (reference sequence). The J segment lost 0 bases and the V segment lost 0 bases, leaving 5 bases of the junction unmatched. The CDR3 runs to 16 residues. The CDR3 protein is CAWSVAGGPSGNTIYF. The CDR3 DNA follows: TGTGCCTGGAGTGTGGCAGGGGGGCCCTCTGGAAACACCATATATTTT.

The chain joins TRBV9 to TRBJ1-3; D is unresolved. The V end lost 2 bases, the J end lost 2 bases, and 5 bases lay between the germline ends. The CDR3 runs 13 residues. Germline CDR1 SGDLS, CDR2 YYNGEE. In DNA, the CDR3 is TGTGCCAGCAGCGTCACAGCTGGAAACACCATATATTTT. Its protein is CASSVTAGNTIYF.

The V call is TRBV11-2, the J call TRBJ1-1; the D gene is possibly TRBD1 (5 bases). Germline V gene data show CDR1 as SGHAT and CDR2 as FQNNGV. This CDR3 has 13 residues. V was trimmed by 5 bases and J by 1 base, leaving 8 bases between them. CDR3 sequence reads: CASSRDENTEAFF. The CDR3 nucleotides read TGTGCCAGCAGCCGGGACGAGAACACTGAAGCTTTCTTT.

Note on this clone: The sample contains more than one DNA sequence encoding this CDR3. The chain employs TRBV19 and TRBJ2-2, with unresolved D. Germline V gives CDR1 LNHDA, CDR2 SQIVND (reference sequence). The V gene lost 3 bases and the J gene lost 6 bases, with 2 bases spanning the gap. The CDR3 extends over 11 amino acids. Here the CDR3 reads CASSIAGELFF. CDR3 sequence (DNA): TGTGCCAGTAGTATTGCCGGGGAGCTGTTTTTT.

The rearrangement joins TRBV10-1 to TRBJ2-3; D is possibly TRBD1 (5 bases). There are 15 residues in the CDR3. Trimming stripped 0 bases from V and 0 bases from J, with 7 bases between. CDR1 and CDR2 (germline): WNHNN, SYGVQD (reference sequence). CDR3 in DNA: TGCGCCAGCAGTGAGTCAGGGGCGAGCACAGATACGCAGTATTTT. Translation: CASSESGASTDTQYF.

CDR3 bases: TGTGCCAGCATACGGGGGGGCACAGATACGCAGTATTTT. Protein sequence: CASIRGGTDTQYF. The genes are TRBV11-2 and TRBJ2-3, with TRBD2 identical over 7 bases. The ends lost 7 bases at V and 1 base at J; junction bases unmatched: 2. This CDR3 contains 13 residues. Germline-derived CDR1 and CDR2 are SGHAT and FQNNGV.

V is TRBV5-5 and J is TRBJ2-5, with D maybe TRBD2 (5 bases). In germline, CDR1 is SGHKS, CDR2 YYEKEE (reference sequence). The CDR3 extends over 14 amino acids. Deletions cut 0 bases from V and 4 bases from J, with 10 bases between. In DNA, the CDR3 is TGTGCCAGCAGCTTGGGATCCGCGGGAGAGACCCAGTACTTC. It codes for CASSLGSAGETQYF.

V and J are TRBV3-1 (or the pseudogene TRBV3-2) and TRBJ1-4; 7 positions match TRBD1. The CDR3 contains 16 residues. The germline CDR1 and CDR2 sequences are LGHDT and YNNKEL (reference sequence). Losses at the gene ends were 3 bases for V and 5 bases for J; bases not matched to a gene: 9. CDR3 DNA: TGTGCCAGCAGCCAGGTACCGGGACAGAGAAATGAAAAACTGTTTTTT. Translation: CASSQVPGQRNEKLFF.

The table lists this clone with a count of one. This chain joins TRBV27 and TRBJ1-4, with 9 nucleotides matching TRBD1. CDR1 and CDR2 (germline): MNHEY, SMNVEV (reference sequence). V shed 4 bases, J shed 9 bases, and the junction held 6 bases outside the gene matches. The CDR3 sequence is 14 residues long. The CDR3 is CASSSQGAGQKLFF. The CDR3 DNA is TGTGCCAGCAGTTCACAGGGGGCAGGGCAAAAACTGTTTTTT.

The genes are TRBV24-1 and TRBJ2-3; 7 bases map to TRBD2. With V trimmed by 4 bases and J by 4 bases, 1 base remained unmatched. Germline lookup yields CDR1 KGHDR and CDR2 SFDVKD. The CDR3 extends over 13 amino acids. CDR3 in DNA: TGTGCCACCAGTGAGGGGGGGGCAGATACGCAGTATTTT. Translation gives CATSEGGADTQYF.

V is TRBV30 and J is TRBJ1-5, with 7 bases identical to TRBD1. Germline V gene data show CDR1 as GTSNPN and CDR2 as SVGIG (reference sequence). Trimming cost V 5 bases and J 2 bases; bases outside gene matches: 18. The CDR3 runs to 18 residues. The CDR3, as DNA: TGTGCCTGGCAACCGGGACAGCTAGTTCCTTGGGGCAATCAGCCCCAGCATTTT. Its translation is CAWQPGQLVPWGNQPQHF.

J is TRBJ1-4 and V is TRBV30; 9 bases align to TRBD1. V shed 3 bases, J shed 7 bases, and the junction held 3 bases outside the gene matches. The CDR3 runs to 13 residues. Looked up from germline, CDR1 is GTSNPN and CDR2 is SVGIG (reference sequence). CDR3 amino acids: CAWRQGAIEKLFF. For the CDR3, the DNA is TGTGCCTGGAGACAGGGGGCTATTGAAAAACTGTTTTTT.

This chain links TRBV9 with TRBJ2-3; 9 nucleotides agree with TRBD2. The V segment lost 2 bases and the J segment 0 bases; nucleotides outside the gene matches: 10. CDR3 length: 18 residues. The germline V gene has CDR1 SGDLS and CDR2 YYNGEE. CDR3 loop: CASSVGGSGRSSTDTQYF. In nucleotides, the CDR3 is TGTGCCAGCAGCGTCGGGGGTAGCGGGAGATCTAGCACAGATACGCAGTATTTT.

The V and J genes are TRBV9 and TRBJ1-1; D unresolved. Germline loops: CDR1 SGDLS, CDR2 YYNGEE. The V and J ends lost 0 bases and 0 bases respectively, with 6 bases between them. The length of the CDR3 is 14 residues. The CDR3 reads CASSVDGMNTEAFF. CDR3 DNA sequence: TGTGCCAGCAGCGTAGATGGAATGAACACTGAAGCTTTCTTT.

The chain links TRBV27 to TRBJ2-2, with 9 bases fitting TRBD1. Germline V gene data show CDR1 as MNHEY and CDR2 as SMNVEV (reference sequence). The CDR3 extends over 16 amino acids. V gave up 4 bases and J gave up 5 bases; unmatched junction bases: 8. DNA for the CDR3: TGTGCCAGCAGTTACTTTACGACAGGGGGTACCGGGGAGCTGTTTTTT. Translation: CASSYFTTGGTGELFF.